This TCR beta chain was observed in a study of regulatory T cells in long-lasting Graves disease (dated by TCRdb to about 2021). Study-wide context: Persistent Graves' disease was defined as persistently positive TSH receptor autoantibodies together with antithyroid drug treatment for over 5 years. TCR sequencing covered 13 persistent and roughly 20 newly diagnosed Graves' disease patients, about 35 samples in total. Antithyroid drugs had been taken for approximately 9.7 years on average by persistent Graves' disease patients in the clinical cohort. Peripheral blood TCR sequencing and RNA sequencing compared persistent Graves' disease patients with newly diagnosed Graves' disease patients. The study took place in China and was registered as a clinical trial.

Study-wide conclusions, independent of this receptor: The study examined only peripheral blood because the primary lesion, thyroid tissue, could not be accessed. Persistent disease showed preferential use of TRBV28, TRBJ1-2 and TRBJ2-5, whereas newly diagnosed disease favored TRBV20-1 and TRBJ2-1. Sequencing and analysis were limited to the TCR beta chain. The authors noted that the small sample size was a limitation that may lower accuracy. More public clonotypes were shared among persistent patients (roughly 3,000) than among newly diagnosed patients (just under 1,000). Persistent Graves' disease patients showed lower TCR Shannon entropy and fewer highly expanded clones than newly diagnosed patients, suggesting clonal expansion.

The sample holds many counts of this clonotype. No antigen is known for it. Per-base qualities were not stored, and no clone one base away is much larger. In light of the paper, this sample's time point label describes: persistent/refractory GD, antithyroid drugs over 5 years with positive TRAb. For both TCR sequencing and RNA sequencing, RNA was extracted from PBMCs using TRIzol. The diagnosis of Graves' disease followed American Thyroid Association guidelines. Patients were recruited from an endocrinology department in Xi'an, China. From each patient, about 9 milliliters of peripheral blood was collected into an EDTA anticoagulant tube. PBMCs were isolated by Ficoll Paque Plus density gradient separation without further T cell sorting. RNA quality was checked with an Agilent 2100 Bioanalyzer and agarose gel, and concentration with a NanoDrop 2000. The library was prepared using multiplex PCR. The listed sequencing device is Illumina HiSeq 4000. To build TCR beta libraries, CDR3 regions were amplified by Arm-PCR using iRepertoire HTBI primers. Before sequencing, the PCR products went through gel purification. The authors' pipeline ran thus. Across samples, roughly 60 TRBV and 14 TRBJ segments were identified and used for gene usage analysis of CDR3 amino acid clonotypes. COPE and FqMerger were used to merge filtered high-quality paired reads into contigs. Contigs were aligned with BLAST to IMGT TRBV, TRBD and TRBJ reference genes, and CDR3 was defined per IMGT. Any clonotype with a frequency above 0.1% was counted as a highly expanded clone. Shannon entropy was used to measure repertoire diversity, and the Gini coefficient was used to measure V-J evenness. A clonotype found in more than one individual was treated as public. TCRdb passed the public sequencing reads through fastp at Q25 and MiXCR, retaining productive beta sequences. Each entry merges the rows of one CDR3 protein and shows their most common DNA and genes. Here the V and J calls rest on TCRdb's processing, not on the authors' analysis. The sample contains approximately 500,000 distinct CDR3 sequences, 20% to 25% of them found a single time. The top ten hold about 7% of the sample.

V is pared back by 4 bases and J by 5 bases, with 13 bases lying between the germline termini. Taken from the germline V gene, the CDR1 and CDR2 loops are SGHRS and YFSETQ. There are 13 amino acids in the CDR3, from cysteine to phenylalanine inclusive. Just the 39-base CDR3 DNA is kept, in frame starting at base 1. The sequenced sample was peripheral blood mononuclear cells (PBMCs), obtained when the disease was refractory, from a patient treated with antithyroid drugs. This clonotype was obtained from a female donor with Graves disease. The V and J segments used are TRBV5-1 and TRBJ2-7, with a tentative D call of TRBD1 or TRBD2, each matching 5 bases. Here is the DNA: TGCGCCAGCAGCGTCGGGACGGCAAACGAGCAGTACTTC. Translated, this is CASSVGTANEQYF.